Below are 14 T cell receptor beta chains sequenced from a single sample in a study of T cells after yellow fever vaccination. A single record per CDR3 protein comes from TCRdb applying MiXCR to the 5' RACE reads. Among 300,000 to 400,000 distinct CDR3 sequences listed, about 9.5% were seen once. Source: PBMCs, taken on the day of the first yellow fever vaccination. The source of these receptors is a young man who received the YFV17D yellow fever vaccine.

This clonotype has just a few counts. This chain connects TRBV7-9 to TRBJ1-5; D possibly corresponds to TRBD1 (6 bases). Germline values: CDR1 SEHNR, CDR2 FQNEAQ (reference sequence). This CDR3 is 14 amino acids long. V was shortened by 4 bases and J by 6 bases, with 13 bases between the two germline ends. DNA of the CDR3: TGTGCCAGCAGCTCCTCAGGGGCTGGTCAGCCCCAGCATTTT. Translation: CASSSSGAGQPQHF.

In the case of this clonotype: One end of the junction does not line up with germline, which may come from a read error. This chain links TRBV7-7 with TRBJ2-2; D call uncertain. The CDR3 extends over 13 amino acids. Per germline, CDR1 SSHAT and CDR2 FNYEAQ (reference sequence). CDR3 region: CASSEVPPGELFF. The CDR3, as DNA: TGTGCTAGCAGCGAGGTCCCCCCCGGGGAGCTGTTTTTT.

The sample holds a few counts of this clonotype. This rearrangement joins TRBV5-1 to TRBJ2-7; D may be TRBD1 (6 bases). The CDR3 sequence is 16 residues long. The V gene lost 0 bases and the J gene lost 4 bases, with 17 bases spanning the gap. CDR1 SGHRS and CDR2 YFSETQ come from the germline V gene. CDR3 protein: CASSLAGTKDGYEQYF. CDR3 coding DNA: TGCGCCAGCAGCTTGGCCGGGACAAAGGATGGGTACGAGCAGTACTTC.

The rearrangement links TRBV2 to TRBJ2-7, with TRBD2 matching over 8 bases. CDR3 length equals 15 residues. Trimming took 1 base from V and 3 from J; bases not matched to a gene: 5. Looked up from germline, CDR1 is SNHLY and CDR2 is FYNNEI. Here the CDR3 reads CASSEESGGFYEQYF. The CDR3, as DNA: TGTGCCAGCAGTGAAGAGAGCGGGGGTTTCTACGAGCAGTACTTC.

This clonotype was observed at least ten times. This chain connects TRBV20-1 to TRBJ2-1; TRBD1 matches 8 bases. After removal of 5 bases from V and 4 bases from J, the junction contained 7 bases not matched to a gene. Germline loops: CDR1 DFQATT, CDR2 SNEGSKA (reference sequence). The CDR3 sequence is 14 residues long. CDR3 nucleotides: TGCAGTGCTGACGGACAGGGTACTTACAATGAGCAGTTCTTC. Encoded protein: CSADGQGTYNEQFF.

V gene TRBV15 combines with J gene TRBJ2-1, with D possibly TRBD1 on 6 matching bases. Trimming pared 1 base from V and 7 bases from J, leaving 11 bases between. This CDR3 comprises 14 residues. Germline CDR1 is LNHNV and CDR2 is YYDKDF (reference sequence). The CDR3 reads CATSRVGTKNEQFF. CDR3 DNA sequence: TGTGCCACCAGCAGAGTCGGGACAAAAAATGAGCAGTTCTTC.

This clonotype was observed many times. The J gene is TRBJ2-3, the V gene TRBV6-1, with D possibly TRBD1 on 6 matching bases. Germline values: CDR1 MNHNS, CDR2 SASEGT. CDR3 length equals 13 residues. Trimming took 6 bases from V and 3 from J, leaving 10 bases between them. The CDR3 coding sequence is TGTGCCAGCAGACGTACAGGGACAGATACGCAGTATTTT. As protein: CASRRTGTDTQYF.

In nucleotides, the CDR3 is TGCAGCGTTGAAGAGCGGATCTCGAGAGAGCAGTACTTC. Amino acids: CSVEERISREQYF. This chain joins TRBV29-1 and TRBJ2-7; no firm D call. The CDR3 is 13 amino acids. CDR1 and CDR2 (germline): SQVTM, ANQGSEA. V was cut by 0 bases and J by 7 bases, with 13 bases left in between.

This chain connects TRBV20-1 to TRBJ2-3; D gene unclear. This CDR3 comprises 11 residues. Between the trimmed V and J ends, which lost 6 bases and 6 bases, there was a span of 10 bases. Germline CDR1 and CDR2: DFQATT and SNEGSKA (reference sequence). CDR3 residues: CSADHRDTQYF. The CDR3 DNA reads as TGCAGTGCCGATCACCGGGATACGCAGTATTTT.

This clonotype occurred a few times. This chain uses TRBV24-1 with TRBJ2-7; D remains ambiguous. From germline, CDR1 is KGHDR and CDR2 SFDVKD. The CDR3 sequence is 14 residues long. Trimming left V 8 bases short and J 5 bases short, with 18 bases between. CDR3 residues: CATNFLGPENEQYV. The CDR3, as DNA: TGTGCCACCAACTTCCTAGGACCGGAGAACGAGCAGTACGTC.

The gene calls are TRBV4-1 and TRBJ2-5; D not certain. The CDR3 has 13 amino acids. The germline V gene has CDR1 MGHRA and CDR2 YSYEKL. Trimming stripped 1 base from V and 5 bases from J, with 8 bases between. This chain's CDR3 is CASSQVHVETQYF. The CDR3 region has the DNA TGCGCCAGCAGCCAAGTTCACGTCGAGACCCAGTACTTC.

This clonotype was seen a few times. CDR3 sequence (DNA): TGCGCCAGCAGCTTCCCACAGACAGGGGGCGACGAGCAGTACTTC. This gives the protein CASSFPQTGGDEQYF. This chain connects TRBV5-1 to TRBJ2-7; TRBD1 agrees at 10 bases. The CDR3 is 15 amino acids. With 2 bases clipped from V and 5 bases from J, the junction kept 7 bases outside the gene matches. Germline loops: CDR1 SGHRS, CDR2 YFSETQ.

This clonotype was recorded a few times. The chain uses TRBV7-6 and TRBJ2-5; 9 nucleotides line up with TRBD2. The CDR3 runs 16 residues. V dropped 3 bases and J dropped 5; count of bases not matched to a gene: 10. The germline CDR1 and CDR2 sequences are SGHVS and FNYEAQ. This chain's CDR3 is CASSLPVAGDWETQYF. In DNA form, the CDR3 reads TGTGCCAGCAGCTTGCCGGTAGCGGGGGATTGGGAGACCCAGTACTTC.

The rearrangement links TRBV2 to TRBJ1-2; D remains ambiguous. Germline assignment: CDR1 SNHLY and CDR2 FYNNEI. V lost 1 base and J 8 bases, leaving 17 bases between the germline ends. The CDR3 totals 15 residues. CDR3 coding DNA: TGTGCCAGCAGTGAAGTCGGCATGCCAGGTGGAGGCTACACCTTC. Translated, it gives CASSEVGMPGGGYTF. Supplemented by reference TRBV2 and TRBJ1-2, the full variable domain reads EPEVTQTPSHQVTQMGQEVILRCVPISNHLYFYWYRQILGQKVEFLVSFYNNEISEKSEIFDDQFSVERPDGSNFTLKIRSTKLEDSAMYFCASSEVGMPGGGYTFGSGTRLTVV.